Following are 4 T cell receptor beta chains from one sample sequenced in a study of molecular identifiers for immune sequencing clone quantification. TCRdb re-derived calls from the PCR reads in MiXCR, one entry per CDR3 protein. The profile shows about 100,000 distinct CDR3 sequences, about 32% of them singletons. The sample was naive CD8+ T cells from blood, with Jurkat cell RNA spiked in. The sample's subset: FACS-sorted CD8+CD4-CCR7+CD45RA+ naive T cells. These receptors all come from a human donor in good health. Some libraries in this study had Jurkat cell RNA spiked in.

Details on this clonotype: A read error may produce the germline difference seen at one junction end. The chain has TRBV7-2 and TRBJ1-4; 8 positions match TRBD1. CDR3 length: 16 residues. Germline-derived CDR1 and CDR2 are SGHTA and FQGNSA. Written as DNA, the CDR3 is TGTGTCAGCTGCCCCTCCGCCAGGGGGCGTCTGGGGAAACTGTTTTTT. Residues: CVSCPSARGRLGKLFF. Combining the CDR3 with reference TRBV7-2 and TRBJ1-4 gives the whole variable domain GAGVSQSPSNKVTEKGKDVELRCDPISGHTALYWYRQSLGQGLEFLIYFQGNSAPDKSGLPSDRFSAERTGGSVSTLTIQRTQQEDSAVYLCVSCPSARGRLGKLFFGSGTQLSVL.

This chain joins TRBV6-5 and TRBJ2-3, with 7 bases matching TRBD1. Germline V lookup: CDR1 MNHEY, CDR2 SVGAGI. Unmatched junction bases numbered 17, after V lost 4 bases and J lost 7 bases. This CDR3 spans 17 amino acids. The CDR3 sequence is CASSSGWGQSHPYTQYF. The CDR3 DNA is TGTGCCAGCAGTTCGGGATGGGGACAGAGCCATCCGTATACGCAGTATTTT.

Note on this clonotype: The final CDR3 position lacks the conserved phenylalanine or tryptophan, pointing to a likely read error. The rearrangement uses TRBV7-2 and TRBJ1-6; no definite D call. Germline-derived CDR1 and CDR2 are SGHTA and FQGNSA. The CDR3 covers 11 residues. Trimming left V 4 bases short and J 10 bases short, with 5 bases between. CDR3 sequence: CASSYASPLHS. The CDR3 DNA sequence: TGTGCCAGCAGCTACGCATCACCCCTCCACTCT.

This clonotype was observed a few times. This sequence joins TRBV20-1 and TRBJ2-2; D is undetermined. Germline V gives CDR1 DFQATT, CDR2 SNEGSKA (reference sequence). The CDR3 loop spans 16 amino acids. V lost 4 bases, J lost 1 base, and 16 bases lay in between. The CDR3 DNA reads TGCAGTGCTAATCCTTATCGGGTCCTGAACACCGGGGAGCTGTTTTTT. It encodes CSANPYRVLNTGELFF.